Detailed here is one T cell receptor (beta chain). This clone was picked up one time. The antigen it binds to is not known. One base away there is no much larger clone; base qualities are not given. In the germline V gene, CDR1 corresponds to MDHEN and CDR2 to SYDVKM. V is reduced by 5 bases and J by 7 bases, leaving a spacing of 21 bases between them. From cysteine to phenylalanine, the CDR3 is 16 amino acids long. Only CDR3 DNA remains: 48 bases, in frame from the first base. Single viable CD3+CD4+CD8-CD45RO+ cells were sorted as memory CD4+ T cells on a FACSAria II. CMV serostatus was assessed using a Roche Elecsys assay, by which serum IgG against CMV pp150, pp28, p38 and p52 was detected. Following thawing, total CD4+ T cells were enriched through positive selection using CD4 magnetic microbeads. The samples came from a separate study whose specific focus was interrogating the CD4+ T cell memory repertoire. Following standard operating procedures, peripheral blood mononuclear cells were isolated and cryopreserved, while serum was kept at -80 degrees C. The staining used CD3-PerCP (BW264/56), CD4-APC (RPA-T4), CD45RO-PE (UCHT1) and CD8-Pacific Orange (3B5) antibodies, and Sytox blue was used to exclude non-viable cells.

The sample belongs to a study of memory CD4+ T cells and cytomegalovirus serostatus (dated by TCRdb to between 2018 and 2021). Broadly, across the study: The cohort comprised 35 or so healthy Belgian adults, 9 CMV seropositive and some 24 CMV seronegative. To replicate a published TCR-based CMV serostatus classifier, the researchers sequenced the CD4+ memory TCRbeta repertoires of a Belgian cohort whose cytomegalovirus serostatus was known.

The paper's findings and limits, for the study overall: Among the 160 or so previously reported CMV-associated TCRbeta sequences, 60 to 70 showed up in the CD4+ memory repertoires, with each one found in between one and five individuals. Only CD4+CD45RO+ memory cells were sequenced, in contrast to the original study, in which naive and memory CD4+ and CD8+ populations were covered. The results were interpreted as suggesting that the CMV-associated TCR signature is mostly present in the CD4+ memory repertoire. For predicting CMV serostatus, the median bootstrapped AUC was about 0.95 using the original framework and approximately 0.9 using a US-trained random forest. On the Belgian cohort, the classifier built on the original framework reached a median bootstrapped AUC of about 0.95, with a 95% CI of 0.76-1.00.

The Quick-DNA Microprep Kit was used to extract genomic DNA from the sorted cells. Amplification of TCRbeta DNA was done with the immunoSEQ hsTCRbeta kit, following the protocol from the manufacturer. An Illumina MiSeq instrument was used to sequence the TCRbeta libraries. As for the original processing: Removing out-of-frame sequences left a few million distinct TCRbeta sequences, an average of approximately 65,000 per individual. Each individual was scored by the count of roughly 160 previously reported CMV-associated TCRbeta sequences and the total productive distinct TCRbeta count. A beta-binomial model was reimplemented in Python, and scikit-learn random forests with default parameters were trained on US cohort data. Classifier performance on the Belgian cohort was reported as the median AUC with percentile confidence intervals calculated over 10,000 bootstrap iterations. What TCRdb holds here is the immuneACCESS table cut down to in-frame rearrangements. Part of the clones is not present; checked against another copy, under half of the missing clones reflect an unresolved V gene, and the others are unexplained. For V, J and clone size, that table is used; D and trimming come from the DNA. The sample table holds 45,000 to 65,000 clones, of which around 80% were seen once. 1.1% to 1.5% of the sample is held by the ten biggest clonotypes.

The TCR originated in an adult in good health and CMV-seropositive. The sequence links TRBV28 to TRBJ2-1, with an unclear D gene assignment. The specimen was memory CD4+ T cells from blood. The CDR3 loop reads CASSTPSPTLGNEQFF. The base sequence is TGTGCCAGCAGTACTCCATCCCCAACTCTGGGGAATGAGCAGTTCTTC.